What follows are 22 T cell receptor beta chains derived from one specimen sequenced in a study of Graves' ophthalmopathy and Graves' hyperthyroidism. Transcripts of RNA were the source for amplifying TCR beta CDR3 regions. HTBI primers were employed in first-round RT-PCR, then a second-round multiplex PCR followed. TCRdb reanalysed the multiplex PCR reads using MiXCR and keeps one entry per CDR3 protein. The profile shows about 220,000 distinct CDR3 sequences, around a fifth of them singletons. Sequencing used peripheral blood. Receptors originate from a woman aged 50 to 60 with Graves' ophthalmopathy.

At least ten counts were recorded for this clonotype. The chain is built from TRBV14 and TRBJ2-5; D might be TRBD2 (6 bases). This CDR3 comprises 16 residues. Deletions cut 5 bases from V and 4 bases from J, with 20 bases between. The germline gives CDR1 SGHDN, CDR2 FVKESK. This CDR3 reads CASSFNSGVGLETQYF. CDR3 in DNA: TGTGCCAGCAGCTTCAATAGCGGAGTGGGTTTAGAGACCCAGTACTTC.

This clonotype was recorded at least ten times. The chain uses TRBV28 and TRBJ2-7; 9 positions agree with TRBD2. The CDR3 totals 15 residues. Germline lookup yields CDR1 MDHEN and CDR2 SYDVKM. J was trimmed by 1 base and V by 5 bases; bases with no gene match: 6. As DNA, the CDR3 is TGTGCCAGCAGTCCCTTAGCGGGGGATTCCTACGAGCAGTACTTC. It translates to CASSPLAGDSYEQYF.

Turning to this clonotype: Given a much more abundant clone one base away, this may be a read error. This chain's CDR3 is CASSESGISYEQYF. CDR3 coding DNA: TGTGCCAGCAGTGAATCCGGGATATCCTACGAGCAGTACTTC. The J gene is TRBJ2-7, the V gene TRBV6-1; TRBD2 might be the D (5 bases). V dropped 2 bases and J dropped 1 base, with 9 bases sitting between them. The germline CDR1 and CDR2 sequences are MNHNS and SASEGT. The CDR3 contains 14 residues.

This clonotype was seen a few times. The chain joins TRBV4-2 to TRBJ1-1; TRBD1 agrees at 8 bases. V dropped 2 bases and J dropped 0; count of bases not matched to a gene: 2. This CDR3 contains 15 residues. The germline CDR1 and CDR2 sequences are LGHNA and YNFKEQ. The CDR3, as DNA: TGTGCCAGCAGCCAATGGGGACAGGTGAACACTGAAGCTTTCTTT. The encoded protein is CASSQWGQVNTEAFF.

This clonotype was picked up many times. The chain has TRBV27 and TRBJ2-7; D is perhaps TRBD2 (6 bases). Trimming removed 1 base from V and 5 bases from J, with 21 bases in between. The CDR3 totals 17 residues. Germline lookup yields CDR1 MNHEY and CDR2 SMNVEV (reference sequence). This CDR3 reads CASSLYNQPGGSNEQYF. CDR3 sequence (DNA): TGTGCCAGCAGTTTATATAACCAACCCGGAGGGTCAAACGAGCAGTACTTC.

At least ten counts were recorded for this clonotype. The V and J genes are TRBV7-9 and TRBJ2-4, with 7 bases matching TRBD1. CDR3 length equals 14 residues. The V gene's germline CDR1 is SEHNR and CDR2 FQNEAQ (reference sequence). The V segment lost 1 base and the J segment 7 bases; nucleotides outside the gene matches: 4. The CDR3 coding sequence is TGTGCCAGCAGCTTAGAGGGGGCGGGTAACATTCAGTACTTC. This sequence encodes CASSLEGAGNIQYF.

To note about this clonotype: Since the CDR3 does not end with the conserved phenylalanine or tryptophan, this likely comes from a read error. The V gene is TRBV28, the J gene TRBJ2-7, with unresolved D. CDR1 and CDR2 from the germline V gene are MDHEN and SYDVKM. This CDR3 comprises 11 residues. V lost 3 bases and J lost 5, with 5 bases in between. DNA for the CDR3: TGTGCCAGCAGTTTTCGGGACGAGCAGTACTCC. Amino acid sequence: CASSFRDEQYS.

Ten or more counts support this clonotype. This rearrangement joins TRBV5-1 to TRBJ1-2, with a tentative D call TRBD1 (5 bases). V dropped 3 bases and J dropped 10 bases, with 13 bases sitting between them. The CDR3 contains 12 residues. Per the germline V gene, CDR1 is SGHRS and CDR2 is YFSETQ. CDR3 loop: CASSSPGPNYTF. CDR3 sequence (DNA): TGCGCCAGCAGCTCACCGGGACCTAACTACACCTTC.

The table lists this clonotype with many counts. The chain recombines TRBV24-1 with TRBJ2-5; 7 positions match TRBD1. The germline gives CDR1 KGHDR, CDR2 SFDVKD. Unmatched junction bases numbered 8, after V lost 3 bases and J lost 5 bases. This CDR3 region has 15 residues. CDR3 amino acids: CATSDPTGEAETQYF. As DNA, the CDR3 is TGTGCCACCAGTGATCCTACAGGGGAAGCGGAGACCCAGTACTTC.

CDR3 bases: TGTGCCAGCAGTTTACCCAACCGGGACAGTGAAGCTTTCTTT. Protein product: CASSLPNRDSEAFF. This chain connects TRBV28 to TRBJ1-1, with 7 bases aligning to TRBD1. Germline assignment: CDR1 MDHEN and CDR2 SYDVKM. The CDR3 loop spans 14 amino acids. The J segment lost 7 bases and the V segment lost 2 bases, leaving 7 bases of the junction unmatched.

This clonotype appeared a few times. The rearrangement links TRBV30 to TRBJ1-1; D remains unclear. Germline V gene sequence: CDR1 GTSNPN, CDR2 SVGIG (reference sequence). CDR3 length: 13 residues. Between the trimmed V and J ends, which lost 0 bases and 0 bases, there was a span of 5 bases. CDR3 bases: TGTGCCTGGAGTGTTACAATGAACACTGAAGCTTTCTTT. Translating gives CAWSVTMNTEAFF.

Many counts were recorded for this clonotype. The rearrangement links TRBV6-5 to TRBJ2-4; maybe TRBD2 (6 bases). The CDR3 is 14 amino acids. Germline lookup yields CDR1 MNHEY and CDR2 SVGAGI. Trimming took off 7 bases at V and 9 bases at J, with 19 bases between the two ends. CDR3 DNA sequence: TGTGCCAGCACAGCCGGAAGCCTCGGGGGCATTCAGTACTTC. This gives the protein CASTAGSLGGIQYF.

The chain uses TRBV24-1 and TRBJ2-2; D not resolved. The ends were cut back, 4 bases at V and 10 bases at J, with 9 bases in the middle. CDR1 KGHDR and CDR2 SFDVKD come from the germline V gene. The CDR3 runs to 12 residues. CDR3 sequence (DNA): TGTGCCACCAGTGACCCGAACCAGGAGCTGTTTTTT. It yields the protein CATSDPNQELFF.

This clonotype was picked up many times. This rearrangement joins TRBV6-5 to TRBJ2-7; the match to TRBD2 covers 7 bases. The germline gives CDR1 MNHEY, CDR2 SVGAGI. There are 14 residues in the CDR3. The trim removed 2 bases at V and 7 bases at J, leaving 8 bases unmatched. CDR3 bases: TGTGCCAGCAGTTACATGGCGGGAGTATGGGAGCAGTACTTC. The encoded protein is CASSYMAGVWEQYF.

This clonotype was detected ten times or more. V and J are TRBV7-8 and TRBJ1-2; no definite D call. Germline CDR1 is SGHVS and CDR2 is FQNEAQ. The CDR3 loop spans 13 amino acids. V gave up 5 bases and J gave up 7 bases, with 14 bases separating them. This chain's CDR3 is CASSKDEFTGYTF. CDR3 bases: TGTGCCAGCAGCAAAGACGAGTTTACTGGCTACACCTTC.

This clonotype appeared many times. V is TRBV5-1 and J is TRBJ1-1; 7 positions agree with TRBD1. This CDR3 comprises 14 residues. Trimming removed 3 bases from V and 5 bases from J; junction bases left unmatched: 7. Per the germline V gene, CDR1 is SGHRS and CDR2 is YFSETQ. In DNA form, the CDR3 reads TGCGCCAGCAGCTCCGGGACAGTTCTTACTGAAGCTTTCTTT. Translated: CASSSGTVLTEAFF.

This clonotype showed up many times. The chain carries TRBV19 and TRBJ2-5, with 7 positions matching TRBD1. This CDR3 is 14 amino acids long. The ends lost 7 bases at V and 4 bases at J; junction bases unmatched: 9. Germline V gene sequence: CDR1 LNHDA, CDR2 SQIVND (reference sequence). The DNA of the CDR3 is TGTGCCAGTAACCCGACAGGGCGAAGAGAGACCCAGTACTTC. This gives the protein CASNPTGRRETQYF.

This clonotype came up many times. The rearrangement joins TRBV10-3 to TRBJ2-5, with 8 bases identical to TRBD1. The J segment lost 1 base and the V segment lost 3 bases, leaving 16 bases of the junction unmatched. From germline, CDR1 is ENHRY and CDR2 SYGVKD. The CDR3 is 19 residues long. CDR3 in amino acids: CAISDPSGQGTPGQETQYF. The CDR3 DNA follows: TGTGCCATCAGTGACCCCTCCGGACAGGGCACACCAGGCCAAGAGACCCAGTACTTC.

This clonotype was recorded many times. This chain joins TRBV6-1 and TRBJ1-5, with D unclear. The germline V gene has CDR1 MNHNS and CDR2 SASEGT. Trimming cost V 6 bases and J 3 bases, with 9 bases left between them. The CDR3 totals 13 residues. This CDR3 reads CASRGRNNQPQHF. CDR3 nucleotides: TGTGCCAGCAGAGGACGGAACAATCAGCCCCAGCATTTT.

The table lists this clonotype with many counts. Lacking the conserved final phenylalanine or tryptophan, this CDR3 likely reflects a read error. The V gene is TRBV12-3 or TRBV12-4, the J gene TRBJ2-7, with 9 bases matching TRBD1. V was pared by 1 base and J by 5 bases, with 3 bases of the junction left unmatched. The CDR3 spans 14 residues. CDR3 in amino acids: CASSLVGQGNEQYL. The CDR3 coding sequence is TGTGCCAGCAGTTTAGTGGGACAGGGTAACGAGCAGTACCTC.

This clonotype appeared many times. Being one base from a much bigger clone, this may be a read error. Likely a read error: the CDR3 ends without its conserved phenylalanine or tryptophan. The chain uses TRBV12-3 or TRBV12-4 and TRBJ2-7; 8 bases agree with TRBD1. The CDR3 loop spans 14 amino acids. Unmatched junction bases numbered 3, after V lost 1 base and J lost 4 bases. CDR3 in DNA: TGTGCCAGCAGTTTAGGCGGACAGGGTTACGAGCAGTACTCC. It codes for CASSLGGQGYEQYS.

This clonotype has ten or more counts. The chain links TRBV6-1 to TRBJ2-5; TRBD2 agrees at 9 bases. The CDR3 loop spans 18 amino acids. The trim removed 2 bases at V and 4 bases at J, leaving 14 bases unmatched. The germline V gene encodes CDR1 MNHNS and CDR2 SASEGT. The CDR3 reads CASSEPVAGVFPRETQYF. In DNA, the CDR3 is TGTGCCAGCAGTGAACCCGTAGCGGGAGTGTTCCCCCGAGAGACCCAGTACTTC.